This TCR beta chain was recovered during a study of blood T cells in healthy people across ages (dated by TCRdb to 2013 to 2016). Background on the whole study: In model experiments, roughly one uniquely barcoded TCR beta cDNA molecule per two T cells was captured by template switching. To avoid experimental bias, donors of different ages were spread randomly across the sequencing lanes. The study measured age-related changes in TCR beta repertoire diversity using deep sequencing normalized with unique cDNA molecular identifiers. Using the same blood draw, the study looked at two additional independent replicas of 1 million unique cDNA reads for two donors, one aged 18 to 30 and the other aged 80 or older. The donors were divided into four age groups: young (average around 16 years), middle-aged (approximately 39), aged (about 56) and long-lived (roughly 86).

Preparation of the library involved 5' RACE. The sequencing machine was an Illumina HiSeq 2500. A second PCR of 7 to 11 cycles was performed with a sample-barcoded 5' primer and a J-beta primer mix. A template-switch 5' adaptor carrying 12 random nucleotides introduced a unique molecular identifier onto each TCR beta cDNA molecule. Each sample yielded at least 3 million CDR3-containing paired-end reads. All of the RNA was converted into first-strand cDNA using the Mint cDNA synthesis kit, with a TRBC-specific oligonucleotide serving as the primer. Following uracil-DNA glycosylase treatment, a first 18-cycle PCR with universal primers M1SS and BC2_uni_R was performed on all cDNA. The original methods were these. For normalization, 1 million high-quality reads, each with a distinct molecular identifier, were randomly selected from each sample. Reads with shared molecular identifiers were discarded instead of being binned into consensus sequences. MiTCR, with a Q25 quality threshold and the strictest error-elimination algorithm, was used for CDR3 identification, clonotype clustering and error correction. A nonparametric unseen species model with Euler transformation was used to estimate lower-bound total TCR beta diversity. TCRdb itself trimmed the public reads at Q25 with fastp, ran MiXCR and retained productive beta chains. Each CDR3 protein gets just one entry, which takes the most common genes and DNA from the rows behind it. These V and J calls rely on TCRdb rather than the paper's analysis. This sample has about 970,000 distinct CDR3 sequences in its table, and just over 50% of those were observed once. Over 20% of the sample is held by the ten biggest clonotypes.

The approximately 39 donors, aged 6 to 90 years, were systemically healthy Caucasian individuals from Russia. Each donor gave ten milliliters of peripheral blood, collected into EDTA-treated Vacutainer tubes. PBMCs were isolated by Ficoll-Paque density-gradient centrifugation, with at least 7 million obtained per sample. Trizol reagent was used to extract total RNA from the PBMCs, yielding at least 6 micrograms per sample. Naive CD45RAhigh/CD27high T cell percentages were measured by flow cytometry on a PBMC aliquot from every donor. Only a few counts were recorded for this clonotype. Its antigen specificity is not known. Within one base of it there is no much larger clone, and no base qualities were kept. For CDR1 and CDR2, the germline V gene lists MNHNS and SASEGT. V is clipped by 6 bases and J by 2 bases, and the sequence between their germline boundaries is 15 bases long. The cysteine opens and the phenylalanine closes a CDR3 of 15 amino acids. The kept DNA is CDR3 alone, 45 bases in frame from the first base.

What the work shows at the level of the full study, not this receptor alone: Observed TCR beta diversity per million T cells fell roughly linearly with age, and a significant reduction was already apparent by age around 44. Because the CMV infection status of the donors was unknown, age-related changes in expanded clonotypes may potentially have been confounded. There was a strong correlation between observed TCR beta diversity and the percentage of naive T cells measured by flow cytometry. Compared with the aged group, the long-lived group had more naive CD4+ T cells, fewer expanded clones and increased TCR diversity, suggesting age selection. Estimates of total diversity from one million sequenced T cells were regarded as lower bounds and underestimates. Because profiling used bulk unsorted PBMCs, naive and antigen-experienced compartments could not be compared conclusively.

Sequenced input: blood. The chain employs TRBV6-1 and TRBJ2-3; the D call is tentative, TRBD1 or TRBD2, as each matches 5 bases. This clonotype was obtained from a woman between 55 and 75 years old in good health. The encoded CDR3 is CASRAGRGSTDTQYF. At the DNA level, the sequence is TGTGCCAGCAGGGCAGGGAGAGGATCCACAGATACGCAGTATTTT.